This T cell receptor beta chain was sequenced for a study of blood T cell repertoires in COVID-19. Across the whole study: Spain, Italy and the United States supplied samples that represented acute and convalescent COVID-19. Sources were T cells, B-cell-depleted T cells, or PBMCs; the material itself was cDNA or gDNA.

As handled by the study authors: How many nucleated cells were present was estimated from reference gene primer amplification. Clones were read by immunoSEQ multiplex PCR, and TCRdb kept only the in-frame ones, dropping some. The V and J calls and the clone size are those of that table, but D and trimming were determined from the DNA. This sample has roughly 250,000 clones; about 82% occur once, and the top ten carry around 1.9%. All recovered Cohort 3 donors got two negative PCRs, got clearance, or saw symptom resolution. The CDR3 spans 17 residues. CDR1 is MNHEY and CDR2 is SMNVEV in the germline V gene (reference sequence). Losses at the gene ends were 4 bases for V and 6 bases for J; bases not matched to a gene: 12.

The specimen sequenced was PBMCs or T cells enriched from blood (not recorded which). The rearrangement joins TRBV27 to TRBJ1-2; 12 positions agree with TRBD1. This receptor was obtained from a woman in her forties or fifties who had recovered from COVID-19. The CDR3 spells CASSSIGAGQGADGYTF. Written as DNA, the CDR3 is TGTGCCAGCAGTTCAATAGGGGCGGGACAGGGGGCGGATGGCTACACCTTC.